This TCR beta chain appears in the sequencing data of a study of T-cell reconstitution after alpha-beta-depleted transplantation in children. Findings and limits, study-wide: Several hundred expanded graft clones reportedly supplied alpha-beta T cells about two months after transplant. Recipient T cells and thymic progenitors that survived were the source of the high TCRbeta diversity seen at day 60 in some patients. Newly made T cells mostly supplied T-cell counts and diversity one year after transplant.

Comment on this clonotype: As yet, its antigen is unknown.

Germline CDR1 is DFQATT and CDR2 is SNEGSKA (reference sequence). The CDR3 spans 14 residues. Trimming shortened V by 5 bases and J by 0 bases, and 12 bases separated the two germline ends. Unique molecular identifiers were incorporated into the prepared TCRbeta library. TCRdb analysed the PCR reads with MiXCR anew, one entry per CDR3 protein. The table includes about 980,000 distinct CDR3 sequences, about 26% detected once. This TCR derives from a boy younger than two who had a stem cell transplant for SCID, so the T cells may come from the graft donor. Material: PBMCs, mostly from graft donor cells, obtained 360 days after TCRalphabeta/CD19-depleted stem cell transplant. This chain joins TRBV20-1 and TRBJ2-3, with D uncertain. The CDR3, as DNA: TGCAGTGCTCCCCCACCCGACAGCACAGATACGCAGTATTTT. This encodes CSAPPPDSTDTQYF.